The clone carrying this TCR beta chain was picked up one time. This specimen comes from a study of blood T cell repertoires in COVID-19. The CDR3 has 14 amino acids. V shed 3 bases, J shed 3 bases, and the junction held 4 bases outside the gene matches. The germline gives CDR1 SGHDN, CDR2 FVKESK. Sequencing used immunoSEQ multiplex PCR; TCRdb keeps in-frame clones, though not all of them. The sample holds about 100,000 clones, 80% seen once. Sequenced: peripheral blood. The rearrangement uses TRBV14 and TRBJ2-7, with 8 bases fitting TRBD1. The TCR was taken from a woman aged 70 to 79 with acute or convalescent COVID-19. CDR3 nucleotides: TGTGCCAGCAGCCATCCCGGGACAGGCTACGAGCAGTACTTC. It is translated as CASSHPGTGYEQYF.